These 11 T cell receptor beta chains were all obtained from the same sample, sequenced in a study of patients and donors after allogeneic stem cell transplantation. Via MiXCR, TCRdb re-called the RT-PCR reads, giving one row per CDR3 protein. The sample records roughly 150,000 distinct CDR3 sequences, 20% to 25% being singletons. Sequenced: blood, either unsorted or a sorted T cell fraction (not recorded which). These TCRs come from a human donor who was either an allogeneic HSCT recipient or a stem cell or donor lymphocyte infusion donor (not recorded which). It is not recorded whose cells these are; they may come from a transplant donor.

The table lists this clonotype with a few counts. The chain employs TRBV6-4 and TRBJ2-7, with unresolved D. The germline CDR1 and CDR2 sequences are MRHNA and SNTAGT. The CDR3 has 14 amino acids. The V gene lost 7 bases and the J gene lost 2 bases, with 15 bases spanning the gap. The CDR3 DNA sequence: TGTGCCAGCACTGGAGCAATGATTCCCTACGAGCAGTACTTC. Its protein is CASTGAMIPYEQYF.

The genes are TRBV20-1 and TRBJ2-3, with 14 bases aligning to TRBD2. From germline, CDR1 is DFQATT and CDR2 SNEGSKA (reference sequence). Losses at the gene ends were 6 bases for V and 4 bases for J; bases not matched to a gene: 12. The CDR3 loop spans 17 amino acids. DNA of the CDR3: TGCAGTGCCCGGACTAGCGGGGGGATAACCCCCCCAGATACGCAGTATTTT. Translated: CSARTSGGITPPDTQYF.

J is TRBJ2-2 and V is TRBV24-1; maybe TRBD2 (6 bases). The V end lost 1 base, the J end lost 6 bases, and 8 bases lay between the germline ends. CDR3 size: 14 residues. From germline, CDR1 is KGHDR and CDR2 SFDVKD. The CDR3 bases are TGTGCCACCAGTGATTTAGGAGGGTCCGGGGAGCTGTTTTTT. It is translated as CATSDLGGSGELFF.

This chain uses TRBV5-1 with TRBJ2-3; D is possibly TRBD2 (5 bases). Deletions cut 8 bases from V and 3 bases from J, with 7 bases between. Germline V gene lookup returns CDR1 SGHRS and CDR2 YFSETQ. The CDR3 sequence is 11 residues long. The CDR3 loop is CASGETDTQYF. The CDR3 DNA is TGCGCCAGTGGGGAGACAGATACGCAGTATTTT.

The chain combines TRBV5-6 with TRBJ2-6; D may match TRBD1 or TRBD2 (5 bases each). V was trimmed by 7 bases and J by 0 bases, leaving 11 bases between them. This CDR3 comprises 15 residues. Germline V gene sequence: CDR1 SGHDT, CDR2 YYEEEE. CDR3 sequence reads: CASEGRHSGANVLTF. DNA for the CDR3: TGTGCCAGCGAGGGACGGCACTCTGGGGCCAACGTCCTGACTTTC.

The chain carries TRBV29-1 and TRBJ2-1, with D uncertain. Trimming stripped 7 bases from V and 0 bases from J, with 13 bases between. The CDR3 runs 14 residues. Germline CDR1 is SQVTM and CDR2 is ANQGSEA. The CDR3 spells CSAQDVSSYNEQFF. The DNA of the CDR3 is TGCAGCGCCCAGGACGTGAGCTCCTACAATGAGCAGTTCTTC.

The V call is TRBV7-2, the J call TRBJ1-3; D uncertain. The CDR3 contains 16 residues. Germline V gene lookup returns CDR1 SGHTA and CDR2 FQGNSA. V was trimmed by 5 bases and J by 0 bases, leaving 14 bases between them. The CDR3 DNA reads as TGTGCCAGCAGCCCTCAGCTAAAACTCTCTGGAAACACCATATATTTT. Its translation is CASSPQLKLSGNTIYF.

As regards this clonotype: The junction does not match germline at one end; this may be a read error. This chain connects TRBV29-1 to TRBJ2-7; 9 nucleotides match TRBD2. CDR3 length: 15 residues. Germline values: CDR1 SQVTM, CDR2 ANQGSEA. The CDR3 bases are TGCAGCATTGAGGGGGAGCGGGAGGCCGAGTACGAGCAGTACTTC. Its protein is CSIEGEREAEYEQYF.

This chain connects TRBV12-3 or TRBV12-4 to TRBJ2-3; no clear D gene. Trimming took 4 bases from V and 7 from J, leaving 21 bases between them. This CDR3 is 16 amino acids long. The CDR3 loop is CASSSLGLPASHTQYF. The CDR3 nucleotides are TGTGCCAGCAGTTCCCTCGGGCTCCCTGCCAGCCATACGCAGTATTTT.

V gene TRBV24-1 combines with J gene TRBJ2-2; 9 bases agree with TRBD1. CDR1 and CDR2 (germline): KGHDR, SFDVKD. CDR3 size: 16 residues. Trimming removed 3 bases from V and 6 bases from J; junction bases left unmatched: 7. DNA of the CDR3: TGTGCCACCAGTGATCCCGGGACAGGGATTCCCGGGGAGCTGTTTTTT. Amino acid sequence: CATSDPGTGIPGELFF.

V gene TRBV29-1 combines with J gene TRBJ2-1; 8 nucleotides align to TRBD2. Germline V gives CDR1 SQVTM, CDR2 ANQGSEA. The ends lost 7 bases at V and 5 bases at J; junction bases unmatched: 7. The CDR3 consists of 13 residues. The DNA for the CDR3 is TGCAGCGAAACCGGGACTAGGAACAATGAGCAGTTCTTC. Translation: CSETGTRNNEQFF.